This T cell receptor beta chain was obtained from a study of blood T cells in healthy people across ages (dated by TCRdb to the mid-2010s). A note on the overall study: Template switching captured roughly one uniquely barcoded TCR beta cDNA molecule per two T cells in model experiments. Using deep sequencing normalized with unique cDNA molecular identifiers, the study measured how TCR beta repertoire diversity changes with age. The donors were divided into four age groups: young (average roughly 17 years), middle-aged (around 41), aged (under 70) and long-lived (roughly 88). Donors of different ages were randomly distributed across sequencing lanes to avoid experimental bias. Using the same blood draw, the study looked at two additional independent replicas of 1 million unique cDNA reads for two donors, one aged 18 to 29 and the other aged 80 or older.

Paper-wide results and their limitations: Because profiling used bulk unsorted PBMCs, naive and antigen-experienced compartments could not be compared conclusively. Because donor CMV infection status was unknown, age-related changes in expanded clonotypes were potentially confounded. Total diversity estimates from one million sequenced T cells were considered lower bounds and underestimates. The percentage of naive T cells measured by flow cytometry correlated strongly with observed TCR beta diversity. As age increased, observed TCR beta diversity per million T cells dropped in a roughly linear way, and a significant reduction was already evident by age 40. Compared with the aged group, more naive CD4+ T cells, fewer expanded clones and increased TCR diversity were shown by the long-lived group, suggesting age selection.

To prepare the library, 5' RACE was applied. Sequencing instrument: Illumina HiSeq 2500. A second roughly 6 to 12 cycle PCR used a sample-barcoded 5' primer and a J-beta primer mix. A template-switch 5' adaptor carrying 12 random nucleotides introduced a unique molecular identifier onto each TCR beta cDNA molecule. At least 2.5 million CDR3-containing paired-end reads were obtained from each sample. All of the RNA was converted into first-strand cDNA using the Mint cDNA synthesis kit, with a TRBC-specific oligonucleotide serving as the primer. Following uracil-DNA glycosylase treatment, all cDNA underwent a first 18-cycle PCR with the universal primers M1SS and BC2_uni_R. The authors' pipeline ran thus. For normalization, 1 million high-quality reads, each with a distinct molecular identifier, were randomly selected from each sample. Reads with shared molecular identifiers were discarded instead of being binned into consensus sequences. MiTCR, run with a Q25 quality threshold and the strictest error-elimination algorithm, handled CDR3 identification, clonotype clustering and error correction. Lower-bound total TCR beta diversity was estimated with a nonparametric unseen species model using Euler transformation. TCRdb trimmed the raw reads at Q25, called clones with MiXCR and kept productive beta chains. A single entry per CDR3 protein holds the most common genes and DNA from its merged rows. The V and J calls follow TCRdb's processing rather than the paper's. For this sample there are 910,000 or so distinct CDR3 sequences; roughly 51% appear just once. Clones ranked in the top ten supply about a fifth of the sample.

Worth noting for this clonotype: The clone's antigen remains unknown. The input lacks base qualities; no much larger clone sits a single base away.

The donors were roughly 39 Caucasian individuals from Russia, aged roughly 6 to 90 years, who were systemically healthy. Each donor gave 8 to 10 milliliters of peripheral blood, drawn into EDTA-treated Vacutainer tubes. Ficoll-Paque density-gradient centrifugation was used to isolate PBMCs, with at least 6 million per sample. Total RNA was extracted from PBMCs with Trizol reagent, with at least 5 micrograms obtained per sample. For every donor, an aliquot of PBMCs went through flow cytometry to measure the percentages of naive CD45RAhigh/CD27high T cells. The germline V gene encodes CDR1 SGHTA and CDR2 FQGNSA. Here V drops 5 bases and J drops 5 bases, and the junction holds 9 bases not matched to any gene. There are 16 amino acids in the CDR3, from cysteine to phenylalanine inclusive. CDR3 DNA only is kept here, 48 bases in frame from base 1.

In this chain, TRBV7-2 is recombined with TRBJ2-3; 11 of the junction bases match TRBD2. This receptor was identified in a woman aged 55-70 years in good health. The sample consisted of blood. The CDR3: CASSIRSGRAVDTQYF. DNA sequence: TGTGCCAGCAGCATCCGTAGCGGGAGGGCAGTAGATACGCAGTATTTT.